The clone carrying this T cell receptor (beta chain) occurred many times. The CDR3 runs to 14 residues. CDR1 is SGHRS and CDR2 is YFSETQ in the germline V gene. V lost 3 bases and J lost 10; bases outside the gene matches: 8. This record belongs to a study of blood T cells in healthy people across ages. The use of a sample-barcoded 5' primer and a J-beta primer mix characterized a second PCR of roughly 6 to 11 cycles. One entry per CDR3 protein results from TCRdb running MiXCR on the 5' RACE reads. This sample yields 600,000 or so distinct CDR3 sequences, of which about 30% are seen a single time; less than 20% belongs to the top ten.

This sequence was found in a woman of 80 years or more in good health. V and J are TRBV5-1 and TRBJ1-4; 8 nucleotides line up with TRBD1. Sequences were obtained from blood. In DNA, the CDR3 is TGCGCCAGCAGCTCGACAGGGGTTGGGGGAAAACTGTTTTTT. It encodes CASSSTGVGGKLFF.